This T cell receptor beta chain was obtained from a study of CD8+ T cells in alopecia areata. Study in general: Treated patients took oral tofacitinib at 5 to 10 mg twice daily. Broader study findings: While patients received tofacitinib, many expanded lesional clones remained present in scalp and blood.

TCR sequencing used cDNA made by reverse transcription of extracted RNA. Sequenced by immunoSEQ multiplex PCR; TCRdb stores in-frame clones only, minus some. The sample lists 200,000 to 250,000 clones, 64% occurring once. Germline V gene data show CDR1 as ENHRY and CDR2 as SYGVKD. Germline trimming cut 6 bases from V and 1 base from J; bases unmatched to any gene: 15. The CDR3 consists of 18 residues. Comment on this clone: The antigen remains undetermined.

The treatment was: oral pan-JAK inhibitor, 5-10 mg twice daily. Collected material from alopecia areata patients comprised lesional scalp punch biopsies and peripheral blood. The input for sequencing was CD4+ T cells sorted from blood, taken at week 4, from a patient treated with tofacitinib. The clonotype was recovered from a human donor with alopecia areata. The chain joins TRBV10-3 to TRBJ1-2; 9 bases map to TRBD1. The CDR3, as DNA: TGTGCCATCAGCCGAGAGCCCAGACAGGGGGGCAATAACTATGGCTACACCTTC. It is translated as CAISREPRQGGNNYGYTF.